The 5 T cell receptor beta chains below all came from one sample that was sequenced in a study of Graves' ophthalmopathy and Graves' hyperthyroidism. RNA transcripts were the template, and TCR beta CDR3 regions were amplified from them. An opening RT-PCR round employed HTBI primers and preceded a second-round multiplex PCR. From the multiplex PCR reads, TCRdb called clonotypes with MiXCR, one entry per CDR3 protein. Among roughly 400,000 distinct CDR3 sequences listed, 15% to 19% were seen once. The sequenced sample was peripheral blood. The receptor set was obtained from a woman between 18 and 29 years old with stable Graves' hyperthyroidism.

The chain carries TRBV20-1 and TRBJ1-2; no clear D. The CDR3 totals 12 residues. Trimming cost V 5 bases and J 8 bases, with 15 bases left between them. Per germline, CDR1 DFQATT and CDR2 SNEGSKA (reference sequence). Written as DNA, the CDR3 is TGCAGTGCTCCGGACGCCCCGGGGGGCTACACCTTC. Its translation is CSAPDAPGGYTF.

This clonotype has ten or more counts. The rearrangement links TRBV27 to TRBJ1-1, with D unresolved. The germline gives CDR1 MNHEY, CDR2 SMNVEV (reference sequence). This CDR3 has 15 residues. V was cut by 3 bases and J by 2 bases, with 13 bases left in between. CDR3 region: CASSLLGRFNTEAFF. As DNA, the CDR3 is TGTGCCAGCAGTTTGTTGGGCAGGTTTAACACTGAAGCTTTCTTT.

This clonotype has a count of ten or more. The V gene is TRBV7-9, the J gene TRBJ2-7; D possibly corresponds to TRBD2 (6 bases). Between the trimmed V and J ends, which lost 4 bases and 3 bases, there was a span of 16 bases. CDR1 is SEHNR, CDR2 FQNEAQ, per germline (reference sequence). The CDR3 has 15 amino acids. Written as DNA, the CDR3 is TGTGCCAGCAGCTCCCCGAGGGGAGGACTCTACGAGCAGTACTTC. Translating it yields CASSSPRGGLYEQYF. The full variable domain, with the rest looked up from reference TRBV7-9 and TRBJ2-7, is DTGVSQNPRHKITKRGQNVTFRCDPISEHNRLYWYRQTLGQGPEFLTYFQNEAQLEKSRLLSDRFSAERPKGSFSTLEIQRTEQGDSAMYLCASSSPRGGLYEQYFGPGTRLTVT.

The V gene is TRBV12-3 or TRBV12-4, the J gene TRBJ2-2, with D perhaps TRBD2 (7 bases). This CDR3 region has 16 residues. The V end was cut by 1 base, the J end by 6 bases, with 15 bases between. The DNA of the CDR3 is TGTGCCAGCAGTTTAGTTTCGGGGGGCGGCGCCGGGGAGCTGTTTTTT. Its protein is CASSLVSGGGAGELFF.

This clonotype showed up many times. The rearrangement uses TRBV7-8 and TRBJ2-7, with 9 nucleotides matching TRBD2. The CDR3 covers 16 residues. Germline V gives CDR1 SGHVS, CDR2 FQNEAQ. Losses at the gene ends were 5 bases for V and 2 bases for J; bases not matched to a gene: 10. The CDR3: CASSAKRLAGPYEQYF. The CDR3 DNA reads TGTGCCAGCAGCGCAAAGCGGCTAGCGGGGCCCTACGAGCAGTACTTC. The whole variable domain, filled in from reference TRBV7-8 and TRBJ2-7, reads GAGVSQSPRYKVAKRGQDVALRCDPISGHVSLFWYQQALGQGPEFLTYFQNEAQLDKSGLPSDRFFAERPEGSVSTLKIQRTQQEDSAVYLCASSAKRLAGPYEQYFGPGTRLTVT.